This T cell receptor beta chain originates from a study of TIL therapy for anti-PD-1-resistant metastatic lung cancer. Findings of the study overall: TIL clonotype persistence in blood showed no apparent association with response. Patients were highly selected, enriched for treatment-naive, never-smoker and oncogene-addicted cases.

As to this clone: Its specificity is not known.

This CDR3 contains 15 residues. The trim removed 3 bases at V and 3 bases at J, leaving 4 bases unmatched. Germline-derived CDR1 and CDR2 are MNHNS and SASEGT. Time point noted: pre-treatment sample, taken before nivolumab and TIL therapy. The immunoSEQ assay was v3. The method was immunoSEQ multiplex PCR; TCRdb's version includes in-frame clones alone and lacks a portion of them. The sample has around 20,000 clones; 60% to 80% are singletons. The sequencing used blood, collected at baseline. This clonotype was sampled from a person aged 25-85 years with non-small cell lung cancer. The rearrangement uses TRBV6-1 and TRBJ2-1; TRBD1 aligns across 8 bases. This CDR3 reads CASSESRGLYNEQFF. CDR3 nucleotides: TGTGCCAGCAGTGAGTCCAGGGGGCTCTACAATGAGCAGTTCTTC.